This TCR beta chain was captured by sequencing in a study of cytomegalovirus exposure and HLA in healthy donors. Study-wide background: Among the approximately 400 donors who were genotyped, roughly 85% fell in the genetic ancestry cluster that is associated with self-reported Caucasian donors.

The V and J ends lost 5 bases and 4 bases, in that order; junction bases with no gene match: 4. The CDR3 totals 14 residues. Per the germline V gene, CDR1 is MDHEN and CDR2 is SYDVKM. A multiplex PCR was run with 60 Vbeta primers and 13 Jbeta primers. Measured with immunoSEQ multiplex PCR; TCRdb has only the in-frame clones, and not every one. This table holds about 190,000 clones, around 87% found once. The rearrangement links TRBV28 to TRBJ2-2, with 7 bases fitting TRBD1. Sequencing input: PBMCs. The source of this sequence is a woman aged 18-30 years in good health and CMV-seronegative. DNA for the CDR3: TGTGCCAGCAGTCCGGGACAGATCACCGGGGAGCTGTTTTTT. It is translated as CASSPGQITGELFF. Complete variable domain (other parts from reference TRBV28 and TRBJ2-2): DVKVTQSSRYLVKRTGEKVFLECVQDMDHENMFWYRQDPGLGLRLIYFSYDVKMKEKGDIPEGYSVSREKKERFSLILESASTNQTSMYLCASSPGQITGELFFGEGSRLTVL.